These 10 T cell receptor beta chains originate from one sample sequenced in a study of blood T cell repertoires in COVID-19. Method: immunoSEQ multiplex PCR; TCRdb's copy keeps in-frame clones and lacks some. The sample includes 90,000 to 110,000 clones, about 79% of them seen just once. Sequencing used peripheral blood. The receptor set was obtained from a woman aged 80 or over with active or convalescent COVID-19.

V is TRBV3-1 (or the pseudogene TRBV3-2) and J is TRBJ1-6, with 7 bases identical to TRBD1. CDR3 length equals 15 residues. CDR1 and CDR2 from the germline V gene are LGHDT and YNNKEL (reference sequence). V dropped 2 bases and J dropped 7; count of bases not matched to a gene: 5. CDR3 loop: CASSQLTGNNSPLHF. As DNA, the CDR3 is TGTGCCAGCAGCCAACTGACAGGGAACAATTCACCCCTCCACTTT.

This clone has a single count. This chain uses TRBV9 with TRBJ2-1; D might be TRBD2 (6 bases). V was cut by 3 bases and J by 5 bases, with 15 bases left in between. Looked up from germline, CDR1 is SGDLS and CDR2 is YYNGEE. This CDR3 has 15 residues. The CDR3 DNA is TGTGCCAGCAGCGGCAGCGCCGGGAGCAACAATGAGCAGTTCTTC. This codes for CASSGSAGSNNEQFF.

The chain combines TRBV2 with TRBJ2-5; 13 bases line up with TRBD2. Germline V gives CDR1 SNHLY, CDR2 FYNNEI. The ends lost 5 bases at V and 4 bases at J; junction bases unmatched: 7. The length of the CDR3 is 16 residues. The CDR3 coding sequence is TGTGCCAGCAGTACGACTAGCGGGAGGTTTCCAGAGACCCAGTACTTC. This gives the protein CASSTTSGRFPETQYF.

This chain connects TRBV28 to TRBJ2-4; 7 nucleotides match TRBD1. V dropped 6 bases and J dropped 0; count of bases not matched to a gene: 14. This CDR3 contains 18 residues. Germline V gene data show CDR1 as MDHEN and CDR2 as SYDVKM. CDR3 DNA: TGTGCCAGCAGAACGAACTTGGGACAGCAAGTAGCCAAAAACATTCAGTACTTC. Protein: CASRTNLGQQVAKNIQYF.

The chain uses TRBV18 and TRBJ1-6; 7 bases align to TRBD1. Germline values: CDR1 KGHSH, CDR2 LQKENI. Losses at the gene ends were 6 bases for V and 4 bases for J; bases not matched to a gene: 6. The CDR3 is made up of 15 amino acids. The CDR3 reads CASSQDRAYNSPLHF. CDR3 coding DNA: TGTGCCAGCTCGCAAGACAGGGCTTATAATTCACCCCTCCACTTT.

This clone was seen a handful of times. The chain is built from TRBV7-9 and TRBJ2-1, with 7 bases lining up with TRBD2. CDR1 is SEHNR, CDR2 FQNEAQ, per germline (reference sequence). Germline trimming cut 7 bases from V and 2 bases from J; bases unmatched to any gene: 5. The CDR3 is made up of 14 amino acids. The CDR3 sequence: CASIPGTTYNEQFF. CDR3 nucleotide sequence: TGTGCCAGCATCCCCGGGACTACCTACAATGAGCAGTTCTTC. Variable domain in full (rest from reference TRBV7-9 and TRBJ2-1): DTGVSQNPRHKITKRGQNVTFRCDPISEHNRLYWYRQTLGQGPEFLTYFQNEAQLEKSRLLSDRFSAERPKGSFSTLEIQRTEQGDSAMYLCASIPGTTYNEQFFGPGTRLTVL.

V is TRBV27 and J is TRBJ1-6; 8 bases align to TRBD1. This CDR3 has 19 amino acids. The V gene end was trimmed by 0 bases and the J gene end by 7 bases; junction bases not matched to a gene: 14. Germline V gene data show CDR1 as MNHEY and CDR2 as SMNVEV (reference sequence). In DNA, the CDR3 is TGTGCCAGCAGTTTATCTACCGGGGGCCTCAGGGGGCCCAATTCACCCCTCCACTTT. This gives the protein CASSLSTGGLRGPNSPLHF.

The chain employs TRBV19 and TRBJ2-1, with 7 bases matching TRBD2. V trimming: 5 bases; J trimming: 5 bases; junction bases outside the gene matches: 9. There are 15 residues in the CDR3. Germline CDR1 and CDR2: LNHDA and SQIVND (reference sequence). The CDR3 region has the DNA TGTGCCAGTAGTTATCTAGCGGAGACCAACAATGAGCAGTTCTTC. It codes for CASSYLAETNNEQFF.

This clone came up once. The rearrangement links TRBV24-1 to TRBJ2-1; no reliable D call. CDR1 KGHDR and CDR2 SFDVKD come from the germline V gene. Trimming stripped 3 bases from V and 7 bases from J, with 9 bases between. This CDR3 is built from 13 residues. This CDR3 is CATSDLSRNEQFF. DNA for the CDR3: TGTGCCACCAGTGATCTCTCACGGAATGAGCAGTTCTTC.

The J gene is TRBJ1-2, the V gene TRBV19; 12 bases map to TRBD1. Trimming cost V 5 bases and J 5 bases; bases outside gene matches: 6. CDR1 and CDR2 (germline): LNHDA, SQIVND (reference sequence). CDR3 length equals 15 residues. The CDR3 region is CASSPGQGAWYGYTF. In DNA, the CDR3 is TGTGCCAGTAGTCCGGGACAGGGGGCATGGTATGGCTACACCTTC.